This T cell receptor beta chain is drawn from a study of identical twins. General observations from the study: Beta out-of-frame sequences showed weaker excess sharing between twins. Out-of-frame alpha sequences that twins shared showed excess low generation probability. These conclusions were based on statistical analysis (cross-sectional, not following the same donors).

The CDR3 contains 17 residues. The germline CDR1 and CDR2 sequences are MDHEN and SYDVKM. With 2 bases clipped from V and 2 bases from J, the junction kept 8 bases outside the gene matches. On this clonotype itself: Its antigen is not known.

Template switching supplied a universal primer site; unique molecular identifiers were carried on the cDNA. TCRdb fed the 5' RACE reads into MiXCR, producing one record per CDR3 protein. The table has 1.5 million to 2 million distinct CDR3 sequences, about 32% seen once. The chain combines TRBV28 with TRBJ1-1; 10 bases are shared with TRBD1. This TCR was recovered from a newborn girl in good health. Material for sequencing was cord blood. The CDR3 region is CASSLPSGQGGNTEAFF. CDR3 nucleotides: TGTGCCAGCAGTTTACCCTCCGGACAGGGGGGAAACACTGAAGCTTTCTTT.